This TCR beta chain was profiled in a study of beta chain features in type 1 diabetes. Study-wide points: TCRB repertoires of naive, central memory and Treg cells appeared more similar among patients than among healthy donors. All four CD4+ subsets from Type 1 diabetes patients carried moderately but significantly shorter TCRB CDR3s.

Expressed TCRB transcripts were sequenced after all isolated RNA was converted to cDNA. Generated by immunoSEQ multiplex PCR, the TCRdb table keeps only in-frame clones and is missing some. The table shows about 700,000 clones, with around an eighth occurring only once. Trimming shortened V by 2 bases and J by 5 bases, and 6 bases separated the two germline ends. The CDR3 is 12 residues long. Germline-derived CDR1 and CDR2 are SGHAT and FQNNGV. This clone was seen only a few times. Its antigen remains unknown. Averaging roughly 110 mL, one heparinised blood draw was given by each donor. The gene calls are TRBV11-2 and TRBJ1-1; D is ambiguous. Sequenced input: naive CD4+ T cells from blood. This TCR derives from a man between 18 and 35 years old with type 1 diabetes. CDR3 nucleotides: TGTGCCAGCAGCTTAAGTCAGACTGAAGCTTTCTTT. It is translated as CASSLSQTEAFF.